This TCR beta chain stems from a study of blood T cell repertoires in COVID-19. Turning to the study itself: The United States, Italy and Spain supplied acute and convalescent COVID-19 samples. Sample material is recorded as cDNA or gDNA derived from T cells, B-cell-depleted T cells, or PBMCs.

Source study methods: Reference gene primer amplification yielded estimated nucleated cell counts. Assay used: immunoSEQ multiplex PCR; TCRdb lists only in-frame clones, some missing. That table furnishes V, J and clone size, whereas the DNA furnished D and trimming. The sample holds 200,000 to 250,000 clones, less than 90% seen once. V was pared by 4 bases and J by 3 bases, with 7 bases between. This CDR3 contains 12 residues. In germline, CDR1 is SGDLS, CDR2 YYNGEE. Source material: peripheral blood. The rearrangement links TRBV9 to TRBJ1-1, with D uncertain. This receptor was obtained from a woman over 75 with active or convalescent COVID-19. The CDR3 DNA reads TGTGCCAGCAGCCCGGAGGACACTGAAGCTTTCTTT. Protein product: CASSPEDTEAFF.